The T cell receptor (beta chain) described here comes from a study of a mutant IDH1 vaccine in newly diagnosed glioma (dated by TCRdb to the early 2020s). For context, the study as a whole: Patients received eight vaccinations in weeks 1, 3, 5, 7, 11, 15, 19 and 23, corresponding to visits V03 through V10. Peripheral blood was drawn at six visits: V03 (baseline), V05, V07, V10, V12 and V13. Longitudinal TCRB deep sequencing was performed for around 23 treated patients wherever samples were available for exploratory analyses. Before enrollment, most patients had been given radiochemotherapy with temozolomide as standard therapy, while the rest had received either radiotherapy alone or temozolomide alone. Of the 25 to 40 treated patients, approximately 62% were male and around 40% were female, and the mean age was approximately 40 years. Vaccination began 4-6 weeks after radiotherapy alone, or alongside temozolomide cycles in the chemotherapy-containing groups. The study at large found these results: Availability determined which PBMC samples were chosen for TCRB deep sequencing. The authors stated that sample limitations prevented analyses of patient blood samples from being reproduced. Pseudoprogression seemed to be unrelated to changes in the top peripheral T cell clonotypes found by TCRB sequencing. Across multiple MHC alleles, vaccine-induced immune responses were seen in roughly 93% of patients.

Per the publication, the time point label means: week 23, last vaccination. A 20-mer mutant IDH1 peptide at 300 micrograms in Montanide made up each vaccine dose, which was injected subcutaneously together with topical imiquimod. All donors had newly diagnosed IDH1-mutant astrocytomas of WHO grade 3 or 4 that showed loss of nuclear ATRX. The samples were drawn from NOA16, a multicentre, single-arm, open-label phase I trial in Germany that tested a mutant IDH1 peptide vaccine in humans for the first time. Genomic DNA for TCRB sequencing was isolated from EDTA blood with the DNeasy Blood and Tissue Kit. In its sample, this clone was seen once. It lacks a known antigen. The sample holds no much larger clone one base away, and base qualities are not on file. Library generation was performed with the immunoSEQ multiplex PCR assay. Rearranged TCR beta chain sequences were amplified with the hsTCRB Kit following the manufacturer's protocol. An Illumina MiSeq was used to sequence the TCRB libraries. The paper's data handling went like this. The kit vendor's proprietary platform handled demultiplexing, trimming and gene mapping. TCRdb's version of the immuneACCESS table is confined to in-frame rearrangements and falls short of the full clone set. An unresolved V gene accounts for under half of the shortfall where checked; the remainder is of unknown origin. V and J calls plus clone size are reproduced from that table; the DNA served to infer D and trimming. The sample data list about 82,000 clones, and 85% of these were observed just once. The leading ten clones occupy around 2% of the sample.

The germline V gene yields SNHLY for CDR1 and FYNNEI for CDR2. The CDR3 holds 13 amino acids from the cysteine to the phenylalanine. The only DNA kept is the CDR3, 39 bases in frame from the first base. The junction carries 12 bases between V and J, which are trimmed by 4 bases and 6 bases respectively. The V and J segments used are TRBV2 and TRBJ1-2; no confident D gene assignment can be made. The sequences come from PBMCs, collected from a glioma patient whose treatment included an IDH1 peptide vaccine. This TCR derives from a man aged 25-45 years with glioma. Some clones in this sample may be carry-over from other donors' samples. The CDR3 loop reads CASSATGSNGYTF. At the DNA level, the sequence is TGTGCCAGCAGTGCGACGGGGAGTAATGGCTACACCTTC.